This T cell receptor beta chain appears in the sequencing data of a study of PD-1 blockade in classical Hodgkin lymphoma (TCRdb year 2020). Concerning the study at large: Nivolumab dosing was 3 mg/kg intravenously every 2 weeks, continuing until either disease progression or unacceptable toxicity. A peripheral blood immune signature of response to PD-1 blockade in classical Hodgkin lymphoma was defined using TCR beta sequencing and CyTOF.

Beyond this particular receptor, the publication reports: Lower diversity was seen in patients whose nivolumab began less than 1 year after ASCT, and these patients were left out of later analyses so that immune reconstitution would not confound the results. Newly diagnosed patients were reported to have lower baseline TCR diversity than healthy donors, and relapsed/refractory patients were reported to have lower baseline TCR diversity still. The study was restricted to a single clinical trial cohort, and the causes of repertoire differences, possibly disease activity or prior therapy, were left undefined. Trial patients achieving complete response had baseline diversity similar to newly diagnosed patients, whereas partial responders and progressors had significantly lower diversity. A significant rise by C4D1 was seen in CD4+ but not CD8+ TCR diversity (p=0.0027 vs p=0.16), with the rise being most apparent in complete responders (p=0.02).

Genomic DNA was extracted with the Qiagen DNeasy kit from unsorted PBMCs and from negatively selected CD4+ and CD8+ fractions. Amplification of TCR beta CDR3 regions was done by immunoSEQ multiplex PCR with primers that anneal to V and J segments. A synthetic immune receptor repertoire was used to minimize amplification bias, and remaining bias was computationally removed after sequencing. As for the authors' bioinformatics: Repertoire diversity was quantified as the Shannon entropy index using custom Python scripts. The unsorted, CD4+ and CD8+ repertoires were each analyzed separately, with the exception of combined analyses, where CD4+ and CD8+ sequences were merged in silico. Clonal expansion was defined as a frequency increase of at least 2-fold after treatment compared with C1D1, and clones undetected at baseline were assigned a pseudocount of 0.5. Singleton clones were defined as clones with 0 or 1 copy at C1D1, and non-singleton clones were defined as clones with 2 or more copies. Clones expanded in unsorted samples were annotated as CD4+, CD8+ or unknown by matching protein sequences in sorted samples from the same patient. Wilcoxon tests were applied to paired samples to test diversity changes from C1D1 to C4D1. Drawn from immuneACCESS, this table holds only the in-frame rearrangements with V and J called that TCRdb kept. Clones are partly lost; checked studies trace under half to an unresolved V gene and leave the rest unexplained. Clone size and V and J calls were adopted from that table, with D and trimming inferred from the DNA. In all, the sample holds over 9,500 clones, and 82% of those were seen once. Around 43% of the sample is taken by the ten largest.

About this clone: This receptor's antigen is unknown. No clone much larger than this one lies a single base away; base qualities are absent.

The germline V gene (reference sequence) supplies CDR1 PRHDT and CDR2 FYEKMQ. V sheds 1 base and J sheds 8 bases, leaving 8 bases between their ends. The CDR3 holds 13 amino acids from the cysteine to the phenylalanine. Just CDR3 DNA is preserved here, 39 bases in frame from base 1. The sample's time point, from its label and the paper: cycle 4 day 1 (C4D1), after about 6 weeks of nivolumab. All trial patients had relapsed after autologous stem cell transplantation, with cohorts A, B and C differing in prior brentuximab vedotin exposure. The trial cohort was composed of about 53 patients with relapsed/refractory classical Hodgkin lymphoma, for whom complete response, partial response or progressive disease was recorded as best overall response. In the multi-cohort phase II CheckMate 205 trial, trial patients received single-agent nivolumab. An independent review committee assessed best overall response by applying the 2007 International Working Group response criteria. Trial PBMCs were collected just before the start of nivolumab (C1D1) and during therapy at cycle 2 day 1 and cycle 4 day 1. Peripheral blood was collected in 8 mL Vacutainer Cell Preparation Tubes, from which PBMCs were isolated by centrifugation and then cryopreserved.

The specimen was peripheral blood mononuclear cells (PBMCs), collected before the fourth cycle of nivolumab. The V and J genes are TRBV13 and TRBJ2-2, with TRBD1 as a weak D call on 5 bases. This receptor was identified in a human donor with classical Hodgkin lymphoma. Read as DNA, the sequence is TGTGCCAGCAGCTTAGAGGGGTCGGGGGAGCTGTTTTTT. Its amino acids are CASSLEGSGELFF.